The 17 T cell receptor beta chains below all came from one sample that was sequenced in a study of metastatic and nonmetastatic thyroid tumors. None of the patients had undergone any treatment ahead of thyroid surgery. TCRdb re-called the PCR reads with MiXCR. The table has over 20,000 clones, roughly 27% seen once; the top ten hold 12% to 15%. Sequencing was performed on tumor tissue. These receptors were collected from a male donor with papillary thyroid cancer or a benign thyroid nodule (not recorded which). Some clones in this sample may be carry-over from other donors' samples.

The chain uses TRBV4-1 and TRBJ2-7; 7 bases are a match to TRBD2. V gave up 3 bases and J gave up 4 bases; unmatched junction bases: 3. Germline values: CDR1 MGHRA, CDR2 YSYEKL. CDR3 size: 13 residues. The CDR3 is CASSQLAAYEQYF. The CDR3 bases are TGCGCCAGCAGCCAGCTAGCGGCTTACGAGCAGTACTTC.

The V call is TRBV11-2, the J call TRBJ2-7; TRBD1 agrees at 8 bases. The trim removed 5 bases at V and 7 bases at J, leaving 13 bases unmatched. CDR1 is SGHAT and CDR2 is FQNNGV in the germline V gene. The CDR3 spans 15 residues. The CDR3 region is CASSATGTGEGEQYF. Written as DNA, the CDR3 is TGTGCCAGCAGCGCAACCGGGACAGGTGAGGGGGAGCAGTACTTC.

This clone is medium-sized by share. The V call is TRBV20-1, the J call TRBJ1-6; D may be TRBD1 (5 bases). The V end was cut by 6 bases, the J end by 7 bases, with 13 bases between. This CDR3 comprises 13 residues. Germline values: CDR1 DFQATT, CDR2 SNEGSKA (reference sequence). The CDR3 here is CSALRDLNSPLHF. The CDR3 region has the DNA TGCAGTGCCCTAAGGGACCTAAATTCACCCCTCCACTTT.

The chain uses TRBV20-1 and TRBJ2-3; 8 bases fit TRBD2. CDR1 is DFQATT and CDR2 is SNEGSKA in the germline V gene (reference sequence). This CDR3 spans 13 amino acids. In DNA form, the CDR3 reads TGCACCACCACGGGGGGGTCGCGAGATACGCAGTATTTT. It encodes CTTTGGSRDTQYF.

V gene TRBV7-6 combines with J gene TRBJ2-3, with D possibly TRBD2 on 5 matching bases. V lost 5 bases and J lost 4, with 25 bases in between. The CDR3 consists of 18 residues. Germline-derived CDR1 and CDR2 are SGHVS and FNYEAQ. CDR3 loop: CASSVGIDKFGSADTQYF. Here the CDR3 DNA reads TGTGCCAGCAGCGTCGGGATCGACAAATTTGGCTCCGCAGATACGCAGTATTTT.

This clone was counted between two and nine times. This chain links TRBV10-2 with TRBJ2-7; D gene uncertain. V was cut by 11 bases and J by 6 bases, with 14 bases left in between. This CDR3 comprises 11 residues. The germline gives CDR1 WSHSY, CDR2 SAAADI. CDR3 residues: CAGTQGSEQYF. DNA for the CDR3: TGCGCCGGCACCCAAGGGTCCGAGCAGTACTTC.

The V gene is TRBV3-1, the J gene TRBJ1-2; D is perhaps TRBD1 (6 bases). The CDR3 has 13 residues. Deletions cut 5 bases from V and 8 bases from J, with 15 bases between. From germline, CDR1 is LGHDT and CDR2 YNNKEL (reference sequence). This CDR3 is CASSIQQGGGYTF. Here the CDR3 DNA reads TGTGCCAGCAGCATCCAACAGGGTGGGGGCTACACCTTC.

This clone is termed medium-sized. This rearrangement joins TRBV20-1 to TRBJ2-7, with D unresolved. CDR1 is DFQATT and CDR2 is SNEGSKA in the germline V gene (reference sequence). The CDR3 length is 11 residues. V lost 1 base to trimming and J lost 3 bases, with 4 bases between them. This chain's CDR3 is CSARVNYEQYF. In nucleotides, the CDR3 is TGCAGTGCTAGAGTAAACTACGAGCAGTACTTC.

Comment on this clone: The same CDR3 also results from other DNA sequences found in this sample. For the CDR3, the DNA is TGTGCCAGCAGTGACGGACATGGGAGCAACTATGGCTACACCTTC. Amino acid sequence: CASSDGHGSNYGYTF. The rearrangement joins TRBV7-2 to TRBJ1-2, with D possibly being TRBD1 (5 bases). The CDR3 covers 15 residues. Trimming left V 6 bases short and J 2 bases short, with 16 bases between. CDR1 and CDR2 from the germline V gene are SGHTA and FQGNSA. The full variable domain, its missing parts supplied by reference TRBV7-2 and TRBJ1-2, is GAGVSQSPSNKVTEKGKDVELRCDPISGHTALYWYRQSLGQGLEFLIYFQGNSAPDKSGLPSDRFSAERTGGSVSTLTIQRTQQEDSAVYLCASSDGHGSNYGYTFGSGTRLTVV.

V is TRBV2 and J is TRBJ1-2; TRBD1 is a possible D gene (6 bases). The length of the CDR3 is 15 residues. CDR1 and CDR2 from the germline V gene are SNHLY and FYNNEI. The V and J ends lost 6 bases and 4 bases respectively, with 18 bases between them. The CDR3 DNA reads as TGTGCCAGCAGAGCAGCCGTGACAGGAAGCTATGGCTACACCTTC. Protein product: CASRAAVTGSYGYTF.

The chain uses TRBV30 and TRBJ1-1, with D hard to call. Between the trimmed V and J ends, which lost 0 bases and 5 bases, there was a span of 10 bases. Germline CDR1 and CDR2: GTSNPN and SVGIG (reference sequence). This CDR3 comprises 13 residues. The CDR3 DNA is TGTGCCTGGAGTGTCGCGGGTGGGACTGAAGCTTTCTTT. It encodes CAWSVAGGTEAFF. Complete variable domain (other parts from reference TRBV30 and TRBJ1-1): SQTIHQWPATLVQPVGSPLSLECTVEGTSNPNLYWYRQAAGRGLQLLFYSVGIGQISSEVPQNLSASRPQDRQFILSSKKLLLSDSGFYLCAWSVAGGTEAFFGQGTRLTVV.

This clone was counted a few times. This sequence joins TRBV7-2 and TRBJ2-2, with a possible D match to TRBD2 (5 bases). This CDR3 comprises 14 residues. V shed 1 base and J shed 4 bases, with 7 bases lying between them. Germline CDR1 and CDR2: SGHTA and FQGNSA. DNA of the CDR3: TGTGCCAGCAGCTTAGGGGGAGCCACCGGGGAGCTGTTTTTT. It specifies CASSLGGATGELFF.

This clone showed up just a few times. V usage is TRBV12-3 or TRBV12-4 and J usage is TRBJ2-3; perhaps TRBD2 as D (5 bases). The V end lost 6 bases, the J end lost 6 bases, and 16 bases lay between the germline ends. The CDR3 spans 14 residues. CDR3 sequence (DNA): TGTGCCAGCAGACCCGGACTGTTTCAGGATACGCAGTATTTT. It specifies CASRPGLFQDTQYF.

In its sample, this clone is medium-sized. The gene calls are TRBV6-1 and TRBJ1-2; D is ambiguous. Germline-derived CDR1 and CDR2 are MNHNS and SASEGT. CDR3 length: 10 residues. Trimming took 6 bases from V and 6 from J, leaving 5 bases between them. This chain's CDR3 is CASREDGYTF. The CDR3 bases are TGTGCCAGCAGGGAGGATGGCTACACCTTC.

This chain joins TRBV5-1 and TRBJ2-6; TRBD1 agrees at 8 bases. CDR1 is SGHRS, CDR2 YFSETQ, per germline. After removal of 0 bases from V and 0 bases from J, the junction contained 11 bases not matched to a gene. The CDR3 consists of 20 residues. The CDR3 DNA sequence: TGCGCCAGCAGCTTGGTAGGGCCCGGGACAGGCCTCTCTGGGGCCAACGTCCTGACTTTC. This codes for CASSLVGPGTGLSGANVLTF. Variable domain in full (rest from reference TRBV5-1 and TRBJ2-6): KAGVTQTPRYLIKTRGQQVTLSCSPISGHRSVSWYQQTPGQGLQFLFEYFSETQRNKGNFPGRFSGRQFSNSRSEMNVSTLELGDSALYLCASSLVGPGTGLSGANVLTFGAGSRLTVL.

This clone is labeled as medium-sized. Other DNA sequences in the same sample also yield this CDR3. The chain couples TRBV9 to TRBJ1-2; a weak D match, TRBD1 (6 bases). With 0 bases removed from V and 0 bases from J, the gap between germline ends came to 18 bases. This CDR3 comprises 18 residues. Germline V CDR1 and CDR2: SGDLS, YYNGEE. The chain's CDR3 is CASSVDRGFGEANYGYTF. The CDR3 DNA is TGTGCCAGCAGCGTAGATAGGGGGTTTGGAGAAGCTAACTATGGCTACACCTTC.

The chain joins TRBV30 to TRBJ1-2; D call uncertain. V shed 2 bases and J shed 2 bases, with 15 bases lying between them. The CDR3 consists of 15 residues. The germline V gene encodes CDR1 GTSNPN and CDR2 SVGIG (reference sequence). CDR3 residues: CAWSTSWERNYGYTF. CDR3 sequence (DNA): TGTGCCTGGAGTACTTCTTGGGAAAGAAACTATGGCTACACCTTC.